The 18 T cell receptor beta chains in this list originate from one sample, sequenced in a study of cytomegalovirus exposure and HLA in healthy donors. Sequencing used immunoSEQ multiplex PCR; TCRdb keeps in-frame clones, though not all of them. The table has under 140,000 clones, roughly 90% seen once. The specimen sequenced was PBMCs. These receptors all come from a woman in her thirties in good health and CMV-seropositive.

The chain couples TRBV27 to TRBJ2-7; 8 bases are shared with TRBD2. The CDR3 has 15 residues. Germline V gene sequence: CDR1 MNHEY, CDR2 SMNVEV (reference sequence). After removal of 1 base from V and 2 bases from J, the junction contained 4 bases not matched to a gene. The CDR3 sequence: CASSLFPGRAYEQYF. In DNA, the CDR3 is TGTGCCAGCAGTTTATTCCCCGGGAGGGCCTACGAGCAGTACTTC.

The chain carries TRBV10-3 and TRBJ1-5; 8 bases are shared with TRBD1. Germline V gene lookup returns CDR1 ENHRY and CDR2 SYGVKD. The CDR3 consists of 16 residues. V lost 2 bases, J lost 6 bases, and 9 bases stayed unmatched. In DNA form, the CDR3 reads TGTGCCATCAGTGAGACAGGACAGGGATTCGGTCAGCCCCAGCATTTT. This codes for CAISETGQGFGQPQHF.

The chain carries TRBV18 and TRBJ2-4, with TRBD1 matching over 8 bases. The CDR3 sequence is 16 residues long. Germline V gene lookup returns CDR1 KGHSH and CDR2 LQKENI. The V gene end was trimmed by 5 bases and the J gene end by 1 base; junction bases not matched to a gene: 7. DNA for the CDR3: TGTGCCAGCTCATCCTGGCAGGGGGCGGCCAAAAACATTCAGTACTTC. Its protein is CASSSWQGAAKNIQYF.

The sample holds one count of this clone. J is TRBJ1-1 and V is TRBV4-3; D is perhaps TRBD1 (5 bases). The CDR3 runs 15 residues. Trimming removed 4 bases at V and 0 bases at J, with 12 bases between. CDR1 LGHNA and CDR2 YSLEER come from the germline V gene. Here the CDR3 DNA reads TGCGCCAGCAGCCTCCTTCGGGGGGTGAACACTGAAGCTTTCTTT. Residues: CASSLLRGVNTEAFF.

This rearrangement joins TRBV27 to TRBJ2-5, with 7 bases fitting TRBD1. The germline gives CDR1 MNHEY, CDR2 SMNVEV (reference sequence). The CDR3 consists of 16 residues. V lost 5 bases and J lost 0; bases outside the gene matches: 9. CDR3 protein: CASSLRSTGDQETQYF. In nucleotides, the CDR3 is TGTGCCAGCAGTCTTCGCTCAACAGGGGACCAAGAGACCCAGTACTTC.

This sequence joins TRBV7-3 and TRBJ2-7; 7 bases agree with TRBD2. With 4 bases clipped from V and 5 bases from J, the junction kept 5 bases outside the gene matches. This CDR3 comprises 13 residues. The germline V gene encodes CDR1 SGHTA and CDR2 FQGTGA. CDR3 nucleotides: TGTGCCAGCAGCTCGGGAGGTGGGGACGAGCAGTACTTC. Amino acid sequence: CASSSGGGDEQYF.

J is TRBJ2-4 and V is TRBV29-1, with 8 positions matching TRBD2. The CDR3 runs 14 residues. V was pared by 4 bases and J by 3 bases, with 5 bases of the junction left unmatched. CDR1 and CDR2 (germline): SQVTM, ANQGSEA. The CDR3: CSVVSGGLKNIQYF. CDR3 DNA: TGCAGCGTTGTTTCGGGGGGGCTCAAAAACATTCAGTACTTC.

In DNA, the CDR3 is TGTGCCAGTAGGGAGCGGGAGGATCCCTACGAGCAGTACTTC. Protein sequence: CASREREDPYEQYF. The chain joins TRBV25-1 to TRBJ2-7, with TRBD2 matching over 9 bases. This CDR3 is built from 14 residues. The germline CDR1 and CDR2 sequences are MGHDK and SYGVNS. Trimming took 9 bases from V and 2 from J; bases not matched to a gene: 8.

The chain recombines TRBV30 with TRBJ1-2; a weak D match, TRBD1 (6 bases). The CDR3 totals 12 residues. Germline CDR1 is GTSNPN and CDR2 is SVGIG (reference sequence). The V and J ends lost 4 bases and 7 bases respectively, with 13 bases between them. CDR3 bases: TGTGCCTGGACAGGCCAGGGGTTTGGCTACACCTTC. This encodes CAWTGQGFGYTF.

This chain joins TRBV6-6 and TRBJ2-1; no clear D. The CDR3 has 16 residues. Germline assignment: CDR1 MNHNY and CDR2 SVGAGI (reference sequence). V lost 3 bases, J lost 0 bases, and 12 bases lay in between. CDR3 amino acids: CASSYSPSSSYNEQFF. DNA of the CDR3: TGTGCCAGCAGTTATTCCCCTTCCAGCTCCTACAATGAGCAGTTCTTC.

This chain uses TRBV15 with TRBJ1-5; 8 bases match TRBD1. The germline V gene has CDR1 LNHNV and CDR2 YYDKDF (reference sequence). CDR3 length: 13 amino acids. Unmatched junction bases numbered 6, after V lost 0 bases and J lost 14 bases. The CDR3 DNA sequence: TGTGCCACCAGCAGAGATCGGGTGGACAGGGAGCATTTT. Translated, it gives CATSRDRVDREHF.

DNA for the CDR3: TGTGCCTGGAGAAAGGGGACTAGCGGAGATACGCAGTATTTT. Its translation is CAWRKGTSGDTQYF. This chain joins TRBV30 and TRBJ2-3; the match to TRBD2 covers 11 bases. Germline CDR1 GTSNPN, CDR2 SVGIG (reference sequence). This CDR3 spans 14 amino acids. J gave up 5 bases and V 3 bases, and 4 bases lay outside the gene matches. The full variable domain, rest sourced from reference TRBV30 and TRBJ2-3, is SQTIHQWPATLVQPVGSPLSLECTVEGTSNPNLYWYRQAAGRGLQLLFYSVGIGQISSEVPQNLSASRPQDRQFILSSKKLLLSDSGFYLCAWRKGTSGDTQYFGPGTRLTVL.

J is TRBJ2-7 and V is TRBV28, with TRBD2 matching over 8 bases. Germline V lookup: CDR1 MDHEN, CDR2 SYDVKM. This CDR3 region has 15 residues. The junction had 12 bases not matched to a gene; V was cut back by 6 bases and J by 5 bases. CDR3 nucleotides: TGTGCCAGCAGCCAAACTAGCGGAGGGGTTAACGAGCAGTACTTC. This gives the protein CASSQTSGGVNEQYF.

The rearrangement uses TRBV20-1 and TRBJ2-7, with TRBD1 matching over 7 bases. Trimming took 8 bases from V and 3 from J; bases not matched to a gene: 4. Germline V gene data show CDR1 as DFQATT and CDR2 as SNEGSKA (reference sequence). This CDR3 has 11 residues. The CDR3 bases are TGCAGTTCATACAGGGGCTACGAGCAGTACTTC. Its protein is CSSYRGYEQYF.

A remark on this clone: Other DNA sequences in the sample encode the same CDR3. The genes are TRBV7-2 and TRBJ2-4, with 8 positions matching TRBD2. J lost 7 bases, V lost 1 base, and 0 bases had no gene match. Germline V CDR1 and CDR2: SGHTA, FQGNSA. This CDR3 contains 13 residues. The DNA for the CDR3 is TGTGCCAGCAGCTTAGGCGGGGGGAACATTCAGTACTTC. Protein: CASSLGGGNIQYF. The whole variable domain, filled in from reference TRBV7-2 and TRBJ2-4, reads GAGVSQSPSNKVTEKGKDVELRCDPISGHTALYWYRQSLGQGLEFLIYFQGNSAPDKSGLPSDRFSAERTGGSVSTLTIQRTQQEDSAVYLCASSLGGGNIQYFGAGTRLSVL.

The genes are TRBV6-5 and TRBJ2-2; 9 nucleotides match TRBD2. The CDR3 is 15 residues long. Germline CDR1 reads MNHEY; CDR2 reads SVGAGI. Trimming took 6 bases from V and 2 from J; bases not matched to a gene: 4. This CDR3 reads CASRRLADNTGELFF. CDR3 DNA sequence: TGTGCCAGCAGAAGACTAGCGGATAACACCGGGGAGCTGTTTTTT.

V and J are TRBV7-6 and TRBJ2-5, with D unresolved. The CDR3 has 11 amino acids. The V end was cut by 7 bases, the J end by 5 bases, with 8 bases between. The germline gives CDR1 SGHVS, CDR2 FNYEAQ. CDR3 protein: CASTAGETQYF. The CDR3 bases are TGTGCCAGCACCGCCGGGGAGACCCAGTACTTC. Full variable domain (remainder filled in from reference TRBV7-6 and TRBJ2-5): GAGVSQSPRYKVTKRGQDVALRCDPISGHVSLYWYRQALGQGPEFLTYFNYEAQQDKSGLPNDRFSAERPEGSISTLTIQRTEQRDSAMYRCASTAGETQYFGPGTRLLVL.

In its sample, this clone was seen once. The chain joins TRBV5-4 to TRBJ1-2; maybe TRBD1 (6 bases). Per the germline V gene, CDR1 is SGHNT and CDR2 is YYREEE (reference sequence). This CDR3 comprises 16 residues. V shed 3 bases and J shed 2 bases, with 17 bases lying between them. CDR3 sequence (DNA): TGTGCCAGCAGCTCGGCACGGGACACCTGGAACTATGGCTACACCTTC. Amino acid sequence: CASSSARDTWNYGYTF.